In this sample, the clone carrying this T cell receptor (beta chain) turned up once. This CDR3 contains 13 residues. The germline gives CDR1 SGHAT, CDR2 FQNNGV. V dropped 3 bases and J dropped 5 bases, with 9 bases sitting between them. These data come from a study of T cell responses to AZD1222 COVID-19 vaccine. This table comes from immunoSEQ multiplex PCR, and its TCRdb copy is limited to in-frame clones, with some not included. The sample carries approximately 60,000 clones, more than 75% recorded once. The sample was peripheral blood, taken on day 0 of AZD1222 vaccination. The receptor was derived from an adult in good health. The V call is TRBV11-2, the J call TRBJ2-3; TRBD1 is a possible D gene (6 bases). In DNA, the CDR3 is TGTGCCAGCAGCTTGGGGGCGGGAGATACGCAGTATTTT. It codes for CASSLGAGDTQYF. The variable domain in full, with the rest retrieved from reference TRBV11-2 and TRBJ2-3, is EAGVAQSPRYKIIEKRQSVAFWCNPISGHATLYWYQQILGQGPKLLIQFQNNGVVDDSQLPKDRFSAERLKGVDSTLKIQPAKLEDSAVYLCASSLGAGDTQYFGPGTRLTVL.